The subject of this entry is one TCR beta chain. The data were obtained in a study of T-cell reconstitution after alpha-beta-depleted transplantation in children. Unique molecular identifiers were incorporated into the prepared TCRbeta library. From the PCR reads, TCRdb called clonotypes with MiXCR, one entry per CDR3 protein. Here the sample spans 500,000 or so distinct CDR3 sequences, about 33% being singletons. This TCR derives from a human donor who donated a stem cell graft to a child with aplastic anemia. The sequencing used PBMCs from the stem cell graft donor, collected from the stem cell graft.

The chain's CDR3 is CASSLVIGNYGYTF. The CDR3 DNA sequence: TGTGCCAGCAGTTTGGTTATCGGCAACTATGGCTACACCTTC. The chain couples TRBV12-3 or TRBV12-4 to TRBJ1-2; D uncertain. The CDR3 has 14 residues. V dropped 3 bases and J dropped 2 bases, with 10 bases sitting between them.